Listed below are T cell receptor beta chains from one sample, sequenced in a study of cytomegalovirus exposure and HLA in healthy donors. Using immunoSEQ multiplex PCR, the repertoire was profiled, and TCRdb retains in-frame clones only, with some absent. The table includes tens of thousands of clones, over 70% detected once. The sequenced material came from PBMCs. Receptor source: a girl aged 2 to 10 in good health and CMV-seropositive. The CDR3 runs from the conserved cysteine through the conserved F or W. The order of the fields is clone size, J gene, D gene, V gene, CDR3 DNA, CDR3 protein. A D gene is named only where the DNA matches it firmly. Clone size, where shown, is once, few, many, or a class for clones that have expanded.

>NA|TRBJ2-3|NA|TRBV7-6
TGTGCCAGCAGCTTATTTTTGATGGGCGGCCCTCGGGGGGATACGCAGTATTTT
CASSLFLMGGPRGDTQYF
>NA|TRBJ1-1|NA|TRBV6-5
TGTGCCAGCAGTCGCAGACAGGTGGTGAACACTGAAGCTTTCTTT
CASSRRQVVNTEAFF
>few|TRBJ2-1|NA|TRBV5-6
TGTGCCAGCAGCCCCTTAGGAGCAGAGCAGTTCTTC
CASSPLGAEQFF
>NA|TRBJ2-7|NA|TRBV9
TGTGCCAGCAGCGTAGGAACTCCAACCTACGAGCAGTACTTC
CASSVGTPTYEQYF
>NA|TRBJ2-1|NA|TRBV30
TGTGCCTGGAGTTACATTAATGAGCAGTTCTTC
CAWSYINEQFF
>NA|TRBJ1-2|NA|TRBV28
TGTGCCAGTACAGCTAACTATGGCTACACCTTC
CASTANYGYTF
>NA|TRBJ2-1|NA|TRBV7-8
TGTGCCAGCAGCTATTCGAATGAGCAGTTCTTC
CASSYSNEQFF
>NA|TRBJ1-4|NA|TRBV15
TGTGCCACCAGCAGACTCAGTGATGAAAAACTGTTTTTT
CATSRLSDEKLFF
>NA|TRBJ1-1|NA|TRBV19
TGTGCCAGTAGTGCGAGGAGCACTGAAGCTTTCTTT
CASSARSTEAFF
>NA|TRBJ1-5|NA|TRBV7-5
TGTGCCAGAAGCTACGTGCCGGACAGGGGCAATCAGCCCCAGCATTTT
CARSYVPDRGNQPQHF
>few|TRBJ1-4|TRBD1|TRBV7-6
TGTGCCAGCAGCTTAATCCCCGGGACAGATGAAAAACTGTTTTTT
CASSLIPGTDEKLFF
>NA|TRBJ2-5|NA|TRBV28
TGTGCCAGCACCCCTACGGGAGAAGAGACCCAGTACTTC
CASTPTGEETQYF
>once|TRBJ1-2|TRBD1|TRBV18
TGTGCCAGCTCACAGGGACAGGGGGCGTTCTACACCTTC
CASSQGQGAFYTF
>NA|TRBJ2-2|NA|TRBV7-3
TGTGCCAGCAGCCCGTCGGGTAACGCGAACACCGGGGAGCTGTTTTTT
CASSPSGNANTGELFF
>NA|TRBJ2-7|NA|TRBV6-1
TGTGCCAGCAGTGAGCTGGGGGCGGCGGACGAGCAGTACTTC
CASSELGAADEQYF
>NA|TRBJ2-7|NA|TRBV6-1
TGTGCCAGCAGTGAAGCCGGGGGGCTTTACGAGCAGTACTTC
CASSEAGGLYEQYF
>NA|TRBJ2-4|NA|TRBV18
TGTGCCAGCTCACCCGAGTACAAAAACATTCAGTACTTC
CASSPEYKNIQYF
>once|TRBJ2-1|NA|TRBV5-6
TGTGCCAGCAGCTCGTACTACAATGAGCAGTTCTTC
CASSSYYNEQFF
>NA|TRBJ1-2|NA|TRBV29-1
TGCAGCGTTGACGAGAAAGTGCGCTATGGCTACACCTTC
CSVDEKVRYGYTF
>NA|TRBJ1-2|NA|TRBV4-1
TGCGCCAGCAGCCAAGACTTCGGAGCAGGGCCCTATGGCTACACCTTC
CASSQDFGAGPYGYTF
>NA|TRBJ2-7|NA|TRBV7-3
TGTGCCAGCAGCTTAACCTACAGCTACGAGCAGTACTTC
CASSLTYSYEQYF
>NA|TRBJ1-1|NA|TRBV5-1
TGCGCCAGCAGCTCGCCTACGCCGGACTACAAGAACACTGAAGCTTTCTTT
CASSSPTPDYKNTEAFF
>NA|TRBJ2-1|TRBD2|TRBV7-9
TGTGCCAGCAGCTCAGAAAGCGGGAGAAGAAATGAGCAGTTCTTC
CASSSESGRRNEQFF
>once|TRBJ1-5|NA|TRBV19
TGTGCCAGTAGTATGTGGGGAGGGGGGGGTCAGCCCCAGCATTTT
CASSMWGGGGQPQHF
>NA|TRBJ2-5|TRBD2|TRBV5-1
TGCGCCAGCAGCTGGACTAGCGGGATAAGCTGGGAGACCCAGTACTTC
CASSWTSGISWETQYF
>NA|TRBJ1-1|NA|TRBV7-6
TGTGCCAGCAGCCCCGCCGGAGATGCCACTGAAGCTTTCTTT
CASSPAGDATEAFF
>few|TRBJ2-3|TRBD2|TRBV9
TGTGCCAGCAGCGTGACTAGCGGGAACGCAGATACGCAGTATTTT
CASSVTSGNADTQYF
>NA|TRBJ1-2|NA|TRBV5-4
TGTGCCAGCAGCCACTTCGACAGGCACTATGGCTACACCTTC
CASSHFDRHYGYTF
>NA|TRBJ2-1|TRBD2|TRBV30
TGTGCCTGGAGTGTAGCAGCGGGATACGGGAATGAGCAGTTCTTC
CAWSVAAGYGNEQFF
>NA|TRBJ1-2|NA|TRBV7-9
TGTGCCAGCAGCCCCCGACTGCTCGACAGGAGCTACTATGGCTACACCTTC
CASSPRLLDRSYYGYTF
>NA|TRBJ2-5|NA|TRBV19
TGTGCCAGGCAATGGCCGAAGAGGGAAGGAGAGACCCAGTACTTC
CARQWPKREGETQYF
>NA|TRBJ2-7|NA|TRBV1
TGCACCAGCAGGTCTAGGGGGTTCGGCGGTAGGGGCGACTTCTACGAGCAGTACTTC
CTSRSRGFGGRGDFYEQYF